This passage covers 11 T cell receptor beta chains from one sample sequenced in a study of T cell changes during pregnancy in multiple sclerosis. Measured with immunoSEQ multiplex PCR; TCRdb has only the in-frame clones, and not every one. The sample holds roughly 63,000 clones; 85% to 95% are singletons and the top ten take around 3.7%. Sequenced material: CD8+ T cells from peripheral blood mononuclear cells, taken in the second trimester of pregnancy. These receptors came from a female donor with multiple sclerosis, enrolled in a pregnancy study.

This clone showed up just once. The J gene is TRBJ1-2, the V gene TRBV7-9, with D unresolved. The V and J ends lost 10 bases and 6 bases respectively, with 12 bases between them. The CDR3 runs 11 residues. From germline, CDR1 is SEHNR and CDR2 FQNEAQ (reference sequence). CDR3 protein: CAILGTDGYTF. CDR3 DNA: TGTGCCATCCTAGGTACTGATGGCTACACCTTC. The variable domain in full, with the rest retrieved from reference TRBV7-9 and TRBJ1-2, is DTGVSQNPRHKITKRGQNVTFRCDPISEHNRLYWYRQTLGQGPEFLTYFQNEAQLEKSRLLSDRFSAERPKGSFSTLEIQRTEQGDSAMYLCAILGTDGYTFGSGTRLTVV.

The V call is TRBV18, the J call TRBJ2-7; 8 bases match TRBD1. Germline CDR1 and CDR2: KGHSH and LQKENI. Unmatched junction bases numbered 5, after V lost 6 bases and J lost 4 bases. The CDR3 contains 13 residues. CDR3 residues: CASSQGAGYEQYF. The CDR3, as DNA: TGTGCCAGCTCGCAGGGGGCGGGTTACGAGCAGTACTTC.

The rearrangement uses TRBV4-1 and TRBJ1-1; D is ambiguous. V was shortened by 1 base and J by 0 bases, with 12 bases between the two germline ends. CDR1 is MGHRA, CDR2 YSYEKL, per germline. The CDR3 is 16 residues long. This CDR3 is CASSQVPSTLNTEAFF. CDR3 DNA sequence: TGCGCCAGCAGCCAAGTGCCAAGCACTCTGAACACTGAAGCTTTCTTT.

The chain carries TRBV7-3 and TRBJ2-3; 9 bases match TRBD1. The CDR3 sequence is 15 residues long. V was clipped by 5 bases and J by 5 bases; unmatched bases: 8. Germline CDR1 reads SGHTA; CDR2 reads FQGTGA. CDR3 region: CASSQTGTGRDTQYF. The CDR3 coding sequence is TGTGCCAGCAGCCAGACCGGGACAGGGAGAGATACGCAGTATTTT.

This sequence joins TRBV27 and TRBJ2-5; 8 bases fit TRBD1. With V trimmed by 5 bases and J by 5 bases, 13 bases remained unmatched. The CDR3 runs 16 residues. Germline loops: CDR1 MNHEY, CDR2 SMNVEV (reference sequence). The CDR3 DNA sequence: TGTGCCAGCAGTCCCCAAAATCAGGGGGCCCGGGAGACCCAGTACTTC. Its protein product is CASSPQNQGARETQYF.

This chain joins TRBV29-1 and TRBJ2-2; D is undetermined. Trimming pared 3 bases from V and 8 bases from J, leaving 7 bases between. Germline lookup yields CDR1 SQVTM and CDR2 ANQGSEA. CDR3 length: 11 residues. This chain's CDR3 is CSVEMEGELFF. The CDR3 bases are TGCAGCGTTGAGATGGAGGGGGAGCTGTTTTTT.

This sequence joins TRBV5-6 and TRBJ1-2; TRBD1 aligns across 7 bases. V shed 3 bases, J shed 4 bases, and the junction held 12 bases outside the gene matches. This CDR3 spans 16 amino acids. Germline-derived CDR1 and CDR2 are SGHDT and YYEEEE. CDR3 nucleotides: TGTGCCAGCAGCTGGAGGGAGAGACAGGGATCCTATGGCTACACCTTC. It is translated as CASSWRERQGSYGYTF.

This chain connects TRBV9 to TRBJ1-1; D might be TRBD1 (6 bases). The CDR3 runs 16 residues. The V end was cut by 5 bases, the J end by 0 bases, with 17 bases between. Per the germline V gene, CDR1 is SGDLS and CDR2 is YYNGEE. The CDR3 region is CASSSGQRWMNTEAFF. CDR3 DNA: TGTGCCAGCAGTTCGGGACAAAGATGGATGAACACTGAAGCTTTCTTT.

V and J are TRBV27 and TRBJ2-1; the match to TRBD2 covers 8 bases. Germline V lookup: CDR1 MNHEY, CDR2 SMNVEV (reference sequence). This CDR3 comprises 12 residues. The J segment lost 6 bases and the V segment lost 5 bases, leaving 0 bases of the junction unmatched. CDR3 region: CASSAGGNEQFF. CDR3 bases: TGTGCCAGCAGTGCGGGGGGCAATGAGCAGTTCTTC.

This chain uses TRBV29-1 with TRBJ2-7, with 7 bases fitting TRBD2. The ends lost 7 bases at V and 2 bases at J; junction bases unmatched: 2. The CDR3 is made up of 11 amino acids. Germline V CDR1 and CDR2: SQVTM, ANQGSEA. The CDR3 region is CSERGTYEQYF. The DNA for the CDR3 is TGCAGCGAGCGGGGTACCTACGAGCAGTACTTC.

The chain carries TRBV2 and TRBJ1-1; possibly TRBD1 for D (5 bases). Germline CDR1 is SNHLY and CDR2 is FYNNEI. V was shortened by 3 bases and J by 8 bases, with 10 bases between the two germline ends. The CDR3 sequence is 12 residues long. In DNA form, the CDR3 reads TGTGCCAGCAGTGAGAGGACACCCGAAGCTTTCTTT. Residues: CASSERTPEAFF.